Presented here are 18 T cell receptor beta chains from one specimen sequenced in a study of Ad26.COV2.S vaccination and SARS-CoV-2 variants. Regarding treatment: around 19 received Ad26.COV2.S at low or high dose, single or two shots; several received placebo; per-sample allocation not given. Day 63 following the first vaccine or placebo injection was when the samples were taken. Some clones are missing from TCRdb's copy, which holds only in-frame ones; the method was immunoSEQ multiplex PCR. The data contain some 250,000 clones, approximately 88% of them singletons. This specimen consisted of peripheral blood, obtained in a trial of Ad26.COV2.S vaccine versus placebo. The origin of the receptors is a person aged 18-65 years who received the Ad26.COV2.S COVID-19 vaccine or a placebo.

The gene calls are TRBV5-1 and TRBJ2-2; no definite D call. V lost 1 base and J 5 bases, leaving 12 bases between the germline ends. CDR1 is SGHRS, CDR2 YFSETQ, per germline. CDR3 size: 15 residues. The CDR3, as DNA: TGCGCCAGCAGCTTGCTTGGGGTGGTGACCGGGGAGCTGTTTTTT. Protein product: CASSLLGVVTGELFF.

The chain employs TRBV19 and TRBJ1-5, with a possible D match to TRBD1 (5 bases). Germline V lookup: CDR1 LNHDA, CDR2 SQIVND (reference sequence). V lost 7 bases to trimming and J lost 2 bases, with 15 bases between them. The CDR3 loop spans 15 amino acids. In DNA, the CDR3 is TGTGCCAGTATGTCCCAGGGCCTCGGCAATCAGCCCCAGCATTTT. It encodes CASMSQGLGNQPQHF.

The J gene is TRBJ2-1, the V gene TRBV7-9; D perhaps matches TRBD1 (6 bases). V lost 3 bases, J lost 5 bases, and 11 bases lay in between. The CDR3 has 14 residues. CDR1 and CDR2 from the germline V gene are SEHNR and FQNEAQ (reference sequence). The CDR3 region has the DNA TGTGCCAGCAGCTTCAGGGGAGTTCACAATGAGCAGTTCTTC. Its translation is CASSFRGVHNEQFF.

V is TRBV11-1 and J is TRBJ2-7, with 13 positions matching TRBD2. With V trimmed by 5 bases and J by 3 bases, 7 bases remained unmatched. The length of the CDR3 is 16 residues. CDR1 is SGHAT, CDR2 FQDESV, per germline (reference sequence). The CDR3 region is CASSPSWTSGSYEQYF. In nucleotides, the CDR3 is TGTGCCAGCAGCCCCAGCTGGACTAGCGGGAGCTACGAGCAGTACTTC. Full variable domain (missing parts from reference TRBV11-1 and TRBJ2-7): EAEVAQSPRYKITEKSQAVAFWCDPISGHATLYWYRQILGQGPELLVQFQDESVVDDSQLPKDRFSAERLKGVDSTLKIQPAELGDSAMYLCASSPSWTSGSYEQYFGPGTRLTVT.

V is TRBV7-3 and J is TRBJ2-5; D is perhaps TRBD2 (5 bases). Germline values: CDR1 SGHTA, CDR2 FQGTGA. V lost 2 bases, J lost 3 bases, and 13 bases lay in between. CDR3 length equals 15 residues. CDR3 in amino acids: CASSLEGSAKETQYF. The CDR3 region has the DNA TGTGCCAGCAGCTTAGAGGGTAGCGCCAAAGAGACCCAGTACTTC.

The V call is TRBV5-4, the J call TRBJ2-7; TRBD2 agrees at 7 bases. Germline V lookup: CDR1 SGHNT, CDR2 YYREEE (reference sequence). This CDR3 comprises 16 residues. V lost 0 bases and J lost 2; bases outside the gene matches: 8. CDR3 DNA: TGTGCCAGCAGCTTGGCCGGGGTGGGAGGGGCCTACGAGCAGTACTTC. This codes for CASSLAGVGGAYEQYF.

This chain joins TRBV28 and TRBJ2-1; 7 nucleotides align to TRBD2. Germline values: CDR1 MDHEN, CDR2 SYDVKM. This CDR3 has 15 amino acids. Losses at the gene ends were 6 bases for V and 0 bases for J; bases not matched to a gene: 5. This CDR3 is CASRAAGVSYNEQFF. CDR3 sequence (DNA): TGTGCCAGCAGAGCTGCGGGGGTCTCCTACAATGAGCAGTTCTTC.

The chain uses TRBV7-6 and TRBJ1-1, with TRBD1 as a possible D gene (5 bases). Trimming took off 0 bases at V and 1 base at J, with 9 bases between the two ends. The germline V gene has CDR1 SGHVS and CDR2 FNYEAQ. The CDR3 sequence is 15 residues long. The CDR3 DNA follows: TGTGCCAGCAGCTTAGCGTATGGGGGGAACACTGAAGCTTTCTTT. Amino acids: CASSLAYGGNTEAFF.

The chain links TRBV10-3 to TRBJ1-5; 9 bases match TRBD1. The CDR3 runs 16 residues. Germline CDR1 reads ENHRY; CDR2 reads SYGVKD. V shed 3 bases and J 6 bases; nucleotides not matched to a gene: 9. The CDR3 region has the DNA TGTGCCATCAGTGACCCGGACAGGGGACGGGCTCAGCCCCAGCATTTT. It translates to CAISDPDRGRAQPQHF.

The J gene is TRBJ1-4, the V gene TRBV7-8, with a weak D call TRBD1 (5 bases). The V end lost 5 bases, the J end lost 0 bases, and 10 bases lay between the germline ends. The germline gives CDR1 SGHVS, CDR2 FQNEAQ. The CDR3 has 15 residues. The CDR3 DNA reads as TGTGCCAGCAGCCCAGACAGAGCAACTAATGAAAAACTGTTTTTT. Its translation is CASSPDRATNEKLFF.

The chain recombines TRBV4-1 with TRBJ1-2, with 9 bases fitting TRBD1. Germline CDR1 reads MGHRA; CDR2 reads YSYEKL. CDR3 length: 17 residues. Germline trimming cut 4 bases from V and 4 bases from J; bases unmatched to any gene: 13. CDR3 nucleotide sequence: TGCGCCAGCAGCCTCGGACAGGGGAATCTATTTCCCTATGGCTACACCTTC. This codes for CASSLGQGNLFPYGYTF.

The chain joins TRBV4-2 to TRBJ2-7; 9 bases are shared with TRBD2. CDR1 is LGHNA, CDR2 YNFKEQ, per germline. V dropped 3 bases and J dropped 7; count of bases not matched to a gene: 13. This CDR3 region has 16 residues. The CDR3 nucleotides are TGTGCCAGCAGCCAGGAGGAGCGGGGGGCCCTGGGGGAGCAGTACTTC. It yields the protein CASSQEERGALGEQYF.

The CDR3 loop is CASSPRWGWSSYEQYF. CDR3 nucleotides: TGTGCCAGCAGTCCCCGGTGGGGCTGGAGCTCCTACGAGCAGTACTTC. The V call is TRBV28, the J call TRBJ2-7; possibly TRBD1 for D (5 bases). The V end was cut by 5 bases, the J end by 0 bases, with 17 bases between. The CDR3 spans 16 residues. Germline CDR1 reads MDHEN; CDR2 reads SYDVKM.

The chain links TRBV2 to TRBJ2-7; 7 nucleotides align to TRBD1. CDR3 length: 15 amino acids. V shed 3 bases, J shed 6 bases, and the junction held 11 bases outside the gene matches. Germline CDR1 is SNHLY and CDR2 is FYNNEI. CDR3 amino acids: CASSDKGQTRGEQYF. CDR3 DNA sequence: TGTGCCAGCAGTGACAAGGGACAGACCCGGGGCGAGCAGTACTTC.

Notes on this clone: This may arise from a read error, as a much more abundant clone is one base away. This same CDR3 is encoded by further DNA sequences in the sample. This chain connects TRBV4-3 to TRBJ2-3; 12 nucleotides agree with TRBD2. CDR3 length equals 16 residues. Germline CDR1 LGHNA, CDR2 YSLEER. V dropped 0 bases and J dropped 4; count of bases not matched to a gene: 2. The CDR3 region has the DNA TGCGCCAGCAGCCAAGATCTAGCGGGAGGGCCAGATACGCAGTATTTT. It yields the protein CASSQDLAGGPDTQYF.

The chain combines TRBV28 with TRBJ2-4, with TRBD2 identical over 9 bases. Per the germline V gene, CDR1 is MDHEN and CDR2 is SYDVKM. The length of the CDR3 is 16 residues. V was pared by 4 bases and J by 6 bases, with 10 bases of the junction left unmatched. In DNA form, the CDR3 reads TGTGCCAGCAGTTATAGCGGGAGATTGGGTTCAAACATTCAGTACTTC. Its protein product is CASSYSGRLGSNIQYF.

V usage is TRBV7-2 and J usage is TRBJ2-1; no definite D call. Per the germline V gene, CDR1 is SGHTA and CDR2 is FQGNSA. V was shortened by 4 bases and J by 0 bases, with 7 bases between the two germline ends. The CDR3 runs to 14 residues. CDR3: CASSSFGSYNEQFF. The CDR3 region has the DNA TGTGCCAGCAGCTCCTTCGGCTCCTACAATGAGCAGTTCTTC. The full variable domain, completed using reference TRBV7-2 and TRBJ2-1, is GAGVSQSPSNKVTEKGKDVELRCDPISGHTALYWYRQSLGQGLEFLIYFQGNSAPDKSGLPSDRFSAERTGGSVSTLTIQRTQQEDSAVYLCASSSFGSYNEQFFGPGTRLTVL.

Remarks on this clone: The sample carries other DNA sequences with the same CDR3. CDR3 nucleotide sequence: TGTGCCTGGAGTGTACGCGGTAACTATGGCTACACCTTC. Amino acid sequence: CAWSVRGNYGYTF. This chain joins TRBV30 and TRBJ1-2; D unresolved. The length of the CDR3 is 13 residues. Per germline, CDR1 GTSNPN and CDR2 SVGIG (reference sequence). V lost 0 bases to trimming and J lost 1 base, with 6 bases between them.